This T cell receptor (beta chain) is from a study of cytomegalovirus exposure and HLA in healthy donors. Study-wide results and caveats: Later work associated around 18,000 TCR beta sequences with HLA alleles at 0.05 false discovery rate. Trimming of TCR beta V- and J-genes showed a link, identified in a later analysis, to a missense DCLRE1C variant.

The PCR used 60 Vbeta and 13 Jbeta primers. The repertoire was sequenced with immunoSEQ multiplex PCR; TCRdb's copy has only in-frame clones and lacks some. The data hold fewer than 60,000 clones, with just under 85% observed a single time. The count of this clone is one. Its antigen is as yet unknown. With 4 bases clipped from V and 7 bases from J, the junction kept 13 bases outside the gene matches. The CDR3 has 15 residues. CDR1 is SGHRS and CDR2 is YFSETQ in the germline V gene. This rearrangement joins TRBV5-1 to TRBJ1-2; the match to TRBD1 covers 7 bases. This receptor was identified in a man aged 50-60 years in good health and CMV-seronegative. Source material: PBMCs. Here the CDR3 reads CASSTNRGTASGYTF. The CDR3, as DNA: TGCGCCAGCAGCACCAATCGGGGGACAGCAAGTGGCTACACCTTC.